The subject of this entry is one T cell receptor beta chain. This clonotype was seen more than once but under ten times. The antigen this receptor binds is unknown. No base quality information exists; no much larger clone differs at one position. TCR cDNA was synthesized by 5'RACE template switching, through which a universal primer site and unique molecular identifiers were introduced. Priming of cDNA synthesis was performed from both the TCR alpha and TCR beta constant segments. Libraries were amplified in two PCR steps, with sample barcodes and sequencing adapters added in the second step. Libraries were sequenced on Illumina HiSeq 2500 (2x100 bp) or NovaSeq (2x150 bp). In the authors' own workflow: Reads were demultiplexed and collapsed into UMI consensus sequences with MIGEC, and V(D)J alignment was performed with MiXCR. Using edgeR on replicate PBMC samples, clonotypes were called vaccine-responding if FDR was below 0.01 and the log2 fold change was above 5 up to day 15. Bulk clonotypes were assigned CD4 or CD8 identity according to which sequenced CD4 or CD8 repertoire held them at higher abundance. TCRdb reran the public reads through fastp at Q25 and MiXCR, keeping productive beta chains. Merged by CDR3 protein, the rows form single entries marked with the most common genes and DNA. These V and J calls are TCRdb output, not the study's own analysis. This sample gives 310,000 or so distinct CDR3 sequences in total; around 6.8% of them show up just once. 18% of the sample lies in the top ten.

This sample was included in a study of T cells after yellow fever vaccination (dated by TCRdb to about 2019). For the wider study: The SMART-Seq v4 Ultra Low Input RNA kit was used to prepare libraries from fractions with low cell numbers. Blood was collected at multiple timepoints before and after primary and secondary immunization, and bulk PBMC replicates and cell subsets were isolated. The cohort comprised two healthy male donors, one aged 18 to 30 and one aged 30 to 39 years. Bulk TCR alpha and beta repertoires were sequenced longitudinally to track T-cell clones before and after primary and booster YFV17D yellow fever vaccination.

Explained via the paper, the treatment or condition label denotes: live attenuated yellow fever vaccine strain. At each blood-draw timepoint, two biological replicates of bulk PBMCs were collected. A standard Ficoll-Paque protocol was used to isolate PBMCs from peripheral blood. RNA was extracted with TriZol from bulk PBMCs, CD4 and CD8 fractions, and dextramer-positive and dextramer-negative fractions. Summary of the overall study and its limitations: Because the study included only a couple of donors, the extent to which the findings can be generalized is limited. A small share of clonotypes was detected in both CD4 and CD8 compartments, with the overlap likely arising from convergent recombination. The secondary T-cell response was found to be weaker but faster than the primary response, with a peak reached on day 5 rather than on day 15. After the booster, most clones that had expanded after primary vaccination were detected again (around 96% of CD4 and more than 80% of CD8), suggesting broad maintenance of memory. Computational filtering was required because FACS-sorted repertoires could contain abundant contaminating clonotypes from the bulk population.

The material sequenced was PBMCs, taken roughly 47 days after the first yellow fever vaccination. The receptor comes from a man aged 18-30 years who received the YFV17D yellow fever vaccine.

The bases read TGTGCCAGTAGTGCCGGCCTAGCGGGGGAGTCTGGTAGCACAGATACGCAGTATTTT. This gives the protein CASSAGLAGESGSTDTQYF. The chain links TRBV19 with TRBJ2-3, with 10 bases matching TRBD2. The CDR3, cysteine through phenylalanine, is 19 amino acids long. Only the CDR3 part of the read is kept: 57 bases, read in frame from the first base. Via the germline V gene (reference sequence), CDR1 is LNHDA and CDR2 SQIVND. Clipping removes 5 bases from V and 0 bases from J, with 14 as the unmatched junction base count.